This entry lists 27 T cell receptor beta chains sequenced from one sample in a study of T cell repertoires in cytomegalovirus infection. Each CDR3 protein gets one entry after TCRdb re-called the reads with MiXCR. The sample has approximately 280,000 distinct CDR3 sequences; around 20% are singletons. These receptors' antigens are unknown. The material sequenced was cultured PBMCs, taken from culture after CMV antigen stimulation. The receptor set was obtained from a human donor in good health (CMV status not recorded). Some clones in this sample may be carry-over from other donors' samples.

The chain joins TRBV4-1 to TRBJ2-1, with TRBD2 matching 7 bases. Germline assignment: CDR1 MGHRA and CDR2 YSYEKL. Unmatched junction bases numbered 4, after V lost 0 bases and J lost 2 bases. This CDR3 contains 16 residues. CDR3 nucleotides: TGCGCCAGCAGCCAAGAGGGGGGGGGTCCCTACAATGAGCAGTTCTTC. Translating it yields CASSQEGGGPYNEQFF.

This clonotype was counted ten times or more. The genes are TRBV7-2 and TRBJ2-4; D possibly corresponds to TRBD1 (6 bases). The V end was cut by 2 bases, the J end by 0 bases, with 11 bases between. Germline CDR1 SGHTA, CDR2 FQGNSA. The CDR3 contains 16 residues. The CDR3 loop is CASSLLGGVAKNIQYF. The CDR3 DNA sequence: TGTGCCAGCAGCTTACTAGGGGGAGTAGCCAAAAACATTCAGTACTTC.

This clonotype was counted at least ten times. The chain couples TRBV6-2 or TRBV6-3 to TRBJ2-7; the match to TRBD2 covers 9 bases. CDR1 is MNHEY and CDR2 is SVGEGT in the germline V gene. The length of the CDR3 is 14 residues. V dropped 6 bases and J dropped 0; count of bases not matched to a gene: 3. CDR3 region: CASRRLADSYEQYF. The CDR3 DNA sequence: TGTGCCAGCAGACGACTAGCGGACTCCTACGAGCAGTACTTC.

V and J are TRBV14 and TRBJ2-1; 9 nucleotides match TRBD2. Germline CDR1 is SGHDN and CDR2 is FVKESK. CDR3 size: 16 residues. Unmatched junction bases numbered 6, after V lost 1 base and J lost 5 bases. The CDR3 DNA is TGTGCCAGCAGCCAAGTTGCAGGACTAGCGAACAATGAGCAGTTCTTC. This encodes CASSQVAGLANNEQFF.

The CDR3 loop is CASSSSRTRNTEAFF. In DNA, the CDR3 is TGTGCCAGCAGCTCCTCGCGCACGAGGAACACTGAAGCTTTCTTT. This chain uses TRBV7-2 with TRBJ1-1; D not resolved. Per germline, CDR1 SGHTA and CDR2 FQGNSA. Trimming pared 4 bases from V and 1 base from J, leaving 13 bases between. The CDR3 totals 15 residues.

As DNA, the CDR3 is TGTGCCACCAGGGGACAGGGAATCTCTGAAGCTTTCTTT. It specifies CATRGQGISEAFF. The chain has TRBV24-1 and TRBJ1-1; 9 bases map to TRBD1. The germline gives CDR1 KGHDR, CDR2 SFDVKD. V trimming: 7 bases; J trimming: 6 bases; junction bases outside the gene matches: 5. CDR3 length: 13 residues.

This clonotype appeared a few times. The V gene is TRBV18, the J gene TRBJ1-1; D not resolved. The CDR3 contains 13 residues. CDR1 and CDR2 (germline): KGHSH, LQKENI. V was shortened by 2 bases and J by 2 bases, with 6 bases between the two germline ends. The CDR3 DNA follows: TGTGCCAGCTCACCAAGGGAAAACACTGAAGCTTTCTTT. Translating it yields CASSPRENTEAFF.

The rearrangement links TRBV15 to TRBJ2-2; 7 bases fit TRBD1. After removal of 0 bases from V and 6 bases from J, the junction contained 7 bases not matched to a gene. The CDR3 has 16 amino acids. CDR1 and CDR2 from the germline V gene are LNHNV and YYDKDF (reference sequence). The CDR3 is CATSRESQGEAGELFF. The CDR3 DNA is TGTGCCACCAGCAGAGAATCCCAGGGGGAAGCCGGGGAGCTGTTTTTT.

This clonotype was seen many times. This chain's CDR3 is CASKREGDNEQFF. The CDR3 DNA follows: TGTGCCAGCAAAAGGGAAGGAGACAATGAGCAGTTCTTC. V gene TRBV7-9 combines with J gene TRBJ2-1; D gene unclear. The ends were cut back, 7 bases at V and 5 bases at J, with 12 bases in the middle. This CDR3 comprises 13 residues. The germline V gene encodes CDR1 SEHNR and CDR2 FQNEAQ (reference sequence). Looking up the rest from reference TRBV7-9 and TRBJ2-1 gives the full variable domain: DTGVSQNPRHKITKRGQNVTFRCDPISEHNRLYWYRQTLGQGPEFLTYFQNEAQLEKSRLLSDRFSAERPKGSFSTLEIQRTEQGDSAMYLCASKREGDNEQFFGPGTRLTVL.

The sample holds a few counts of this clonotype. CDR3 coding DNA: TGTGCCAGCAGTCCGGGACTAGCAACCTACAATGAGCAGTTCTTC. Translated: CASSPGLATYNEQFF. The chain employs TRBV12-3 or TRBV12-4 and TRBJ2-1; 9 bases agree with TRBD2. With V trimmed by 5 bases and J by 2 bases, 4 bases remained unmatched. The length of the CDR3 is 15 residues.

The chain couples TRBV12-3 or TRBV12-4 to TRBJ2-3, with 8 bases aligning to TRBD2. With V trimmed by 6 bases and J by 2 bases, 4 bases remained unmatched. The CDR3 is 14 residues long. CDR3 nucleotide sequence: TGTGCCAGCAGGGAGCGGGAGACCACAGATACGCAGTATTTT. It codes for CASRERETTDTQYF.

This clonotype was observed at least ten times. The chain uses TRBV7-2 and TRBJ2-1; no clear D. V was trimmed by 2 bases and J by 7 bases, leaving 9 bases between them. Per the germline V gene, CDR1 is SGHTA and CDR2 is FQGNSA. This CDR3 comprises 13 residues. DNA of the CDR3: TGTGCCAGCAGCTTACTACTAACGAATGAGCAGTTCTTC. This encodes CASSLLLTNEQFF.

This clonotype came up many times. The chain couples TRBV28 to TRBJ1-2; D is perhaps TRBD1 (5 bases). The germline gives CDR1 MDHEN, CDR2 SYDVKM. Trimming shortened V by 1 base and J by 6 bases, and 15 bases separated the two germline ends. The CDR3 sequence is 15 residues long. CDR3: CASSLFWGSRHGYTF. DNA for the CDR3: TGTGCCAGCAGTTTATTTTGGGGGTCGCGGCATGGCTACACCTTC.

In this sample, this clonotype turned up a few times. The chain recombines TRBV9 with TRBJ2-3, with TRBD2 identical over 11 bases. Germline CDR1 reads SGDLS; CDR2 reads YYNGEE. The CDR3 covers 16 residues. Trimming at V came to 0 bases and at J to 2 bases, leaving 2 bases not matched to a gene. Here the CDR3 reads CASSVASGRNTDTQYF. Written as DNA, the CDR3 is TGTGCCAGCAGCGTAGCTAGCGGGAGGAACACAGATACGCAGTATTTT.

This clonotype occurred a few times. V is TRBV7-6 and J is TRBJ2-2; D unresolved. Trimming left V 1 base short and J 5 bases short, with 8 bases between. The length of the CDR3 is 14 residues. The germline CDR1 and CDR2 sequences are SGHVS and FNYEAQ. The CDR3 DNA is TGTGCCAGCAGCTTAGTTTACGGGACCGGGGAGCTGTTTTTT. Translating it yields CASSLVYGTGELFF.

The rearrangement joins TRBV28 to TRBJ2-7, with D perhaps matching TRBD1 (6 bases). Trimming took off 5 bases at V and 3 bases at J, with 14 bases between the two ends. This CDR3 spans 14 amino acids. Per germline, CDR1 MDHEN and CDR2 SYDVKM. This CDR3 reads CASSPPDRIYEQYF. The CDR3 region has the DNA TGTGCCAGCAGTCCCCCCGACAGGATCTACGAGCAGTACTTC.

The chain carries TRBV7-9 and TRBJ1-3, with D perhaps TRBD1 (5 bases). CDR1 and CDR2 (germline): SEHNR, FQNEAQ (reference sequence). V was shortened by 4 bases and J by 4 bases, with 14 bases between the two germline ends. CDR3 size: 15 residues. The CDR3 region is CASSYSGTVGNTIYF. CDR3 nucleotide sequence: TGTGCCAGCAGCTATTCTGGGACGGTCGGAAACACCATATATTTT.

This clonotype has at least ten counts. The chain joins TRBV7-3 to TRBJ2-3; 7 bases align to TRBD2. The V segment lost 6 bases and the J segment 1 base; nucleotides outside the gene matches: 7. Germline V CDR1 and CDR2: SGHTA, FQGTGA. The length of the CDR3 is 15 residues. The CDR3 sequence: CASSVVAGGTDTQYF. In nucleotides, the CDR3 is TGTGCCAGCAGTGTAGTGGCGGGAGGCACAGATACGCAGTATTTT.

This clonotype showed up just once. The chain links TRBV6-5 to TRBJ2-1; 8 bases match TRBD2. This CDR3 is built from 14 residues. V trimming: 8 bases; J trimming: 12 bases; junction bases outside the gene matches: 15. Germline lookup yields CDR1 MNHEY and CDR2 SVGAGI. The CDR3 here is CASGALAEKKGQFF. DNA for the CDR3: TGTGCCAGCGGGGCACTAGCGGAAAAAAAGGGGCAGTTCTTC.

This clonotype was seen a few times. The J gene is TRBJ2-3, the V gene TRBV7-9; a weak D match, TRBD2 (5 bases). Trimming took off 1 base at V and 5 bases at J, with 16 bases between the two ends. This CDR3 region has 16 residues. Germline CDR1 and CDR2: SEHNR and FQNEAQ (reference sequence). CDR3: CASSLGADPAEDTQYF. CDR3 bases: TGTGCCAGCAGCTTAGGAGCGGATCCCGCGGAAGATACGCAGTATTTT.

There are many counts of this clonotype. The chain uses TRBV20-1 and TRBJ2-3; possible D gene TRBD1, 5 bases. With 6 bases removed from V and 6 bases from J, the gap between germline ends came to 13 bases. Per the germline V gene, CDR1 is DFQATT and CDR2 is SNEGSKA (reference sequence). The CDR3 covers 12 residues. The CDR3, as DNA: TGCAGTGCCCCCGACTGGGGCGATACGCAGTATTTT. Translated: CSAPDWGDTQYF.

This clonotype was found a few times. The DNA of the CDR3 is TGTGCCAGTAGTATGGACAGGGGCTGGTATGGCTACACCTTC. It translates to CASSMDRGWYGYTF. The chain links TRBV19 to TRBJ1-2, with 9 bases aligning to TRBD1. The CDR3 extends over 14 amino acids. V shed 3 bases, J shed 5 bases, and the junction held 4 bases outside the gene matches. The germline CDR1 and CDR2 sequences are LNHDA and SQIVND (reference sequence). The whole variable domain, filled in from reference TRBV19 and TRBJ1-2, reads DGGITQSPKYLFRKEGQNVTLSCEQNLNHDAMYWYRQDPGQGLRLIYYSQIVNDFQKGDIAEGYSVSREKKESFPLTVTSAQKNPTAFYLCASSMDRGWYGYTFGSGTRLTVV.

V and J are TRBV5-4 and TRBJ1-1; possible D gene TRBD1, 5 bases. Germline V gene data show CDR1 as SGHNT and CDR2 as YYREEE (reference sequence). V was trimmed by 4 bases and J by 1 base, leaving 11 bases between them. The CDR3 has 14 amino acids. The CDR3 here is CASSARRANTEAFF. The CDR3 DNA follows: TGTGCCAGCAGCGCCCGCAGGGCGAACACTGAAGCTTTCTTT. Full variable domain (remainder filled in from reference TRBV5-4 and TRBJ1-1): ETGVTQSPTHLIKTRGQQVTLRCSSQSGHNTVSWYQQALGQGPQFIFQYYREEENGRGNFPPRFSGLQFPNYSSELNVNALELDDSALYLCASSARRANTEAFFGQGTRLTVV.

The chain recombines TRBV4-1 with TRBJ1-1; D is possibly TRBD1 (6 bases). Per the germline V gene, CDR1 is MGHRA and CDR2 is YSYEKL. V lost 3 bases to trimming and J lost 5 bases, with 16 bases between them. The CDR3 is made up of 15 amino acids. The CDR3 coding sequence is TGCGCCAGCAGCCAGGTCACAGGGAGATGGACTGAAGCTTTCTTT. Translation gives CASSQVTGRWTEAFF.

This clonotype was seen only a few times. The chain links TRBV7-7 to TRBJ2-3; no clear D gene. Germline CDR1 is SSHAT and CDR2 is FNYEAQ (reference sequence). Trimming cost V 5 bases and J 4 bases, with 16 bases left between them. The CDR3 has 15 amino acids. DNA for the CDR3: TGTGCCAGCAGCCCTGGCAGGCTGATGGCAGATACGCAGTATTTT. As protein: CASSPGRLMADTQYF. Full variable domain (outside the CDR3, taken from reference TRBV7-7 and TRBJ2-3): GAGVSQSPRYKVTKRGQDVTLRCDPISSHATLYWYQQALGQGPEFLTYFNYEAQPDKSGLPSDRFSAERPEGSISTLTIQRTEQRDSAMYRCASSPGRLMADTQYFGPGTRLTVL.

V and J are TRBV4-1 and TRBJ2-7; 11 bases line up with TRBD1. There are 19 residues in the CDR3. CDR1 and CDR2 from the germline V gene are MGHRA and YSYEKL. The V gene end was trimmed by 1 base and the J gene end by 5 bases; junction bases not matched to a gene: 16. CDR3 sequence: CASSQGGAMWDRGSHEQYV. In DNA form, the CDR3 reads TGCGCCAGCAGCCAAGGAGGAGCTATGTGGGACAGGGGGTCCCACGAGCAGTACGTC.

J is TRBJ2-1 and V is TRBV3-1; D may be TRBD2 (6 bases). The CDR3 contains 16 residues. CDR1 and CDR2 (germline): LGHDT, YNNKEL (reference sequence). The ends were cut back, 3 bases at V and 8 bases at J, with 20 bases in the middle. This CDR3 reads CASSQRKTRLGDEQFF. The CDR3 DNA follows: TGTGCCAGCAGCCAGCGGAAGACTAGGCTCGGGGATGAGCAGTTCTTC.